The 7 T cell receptor beta chains below come from one sample, sequenced in a study of T cells in Graves' hyperthyroidism and ophthalmopathy. Amplified TCR beta CDR3 regions came from RNA transcripts. Using the HTBI primer set, a first-round RT-PCR was run on the TCR CDR3. TCRdb processed the multiplex PCR reads anew with MiXCR; each CDR3 protein has one entry. Of hundreds of thousands of distinct CDR3 sequences in the sample, roughly 13% were seen once. The sequencing input was blood. The receptors shown here come from a man aged 50-60 years with Graves' ophthalmopathy.

This clonotype has at least ten counts. The chain carries TRBV30 and TRBJ1-1; D is perhaps TRBD1 (5 bases). This CDR3 has 12 amino acids. Germline-derived CDR1 and CDR2 are GTSNPN and SVGIG (reference sequence). The V end was cut by 7 bases, the J end by 0 bases, with 9 bases between. The CDR3 protein is CAFGTVNTEAFF. The CDR3 DNA reads as TGTGCCTTCGGGACGGTGAACACTGAAGCTTTCTTT. The whole variable domain, filled in from reference TRBV30 and TRBJ1-1, reads SQTIHQWPATLVQPVGSPLSLECTVEGTSNPNLYWYRQAAGRGLQLLFYSVGIGQISSEVPQNLSASRPQDRQFILSSKKLLLSDSGFYLCAFGTVNTEAFFGQGTRLTVV.

On this clonotype: Sequence at one end of the junction differs from germline and may be a read error. The V call is TRBV29-1, the J call TRBJ2-7; 9 bases are shared with TRBD2. The CDR3 covers 13 residues. The germline V gene has CDR1 SQVTM and CDR2 ANQGSEA. The CDR3 nucleotides are TGCAGCGCTGGACTAGCGTCCTCAAACGAGCAGCACTTC. This translates into CSAGLASSNEQHF.

This clonotype was detected only a few times. The chain employs TRBV14 and TRBJ1-3; D remains unclear. Germline V CDR1 and CDR2: SGHDN, FVKESK. Trimming removed 0 bases at V and 9 bases at J, with 6 bases between. CDR3 size: 12 residues. CDR3 bases: TGTGCCAGCAGCCAAGATTTTGGCACCATATATTTT. It translates to CASSQDFGTIYF.

Many counts were recorded for this clonotype. The rearrangement links TRBV11-2 to TRBJ2-7; possible D gene TRBD1, 6 bases. V was cut by 4 bases and J by 0 bases, with 13 bases left in between. The CDR3 covers 15 residues. Germline CDR1 and CDR2: SGHAT and FQNNGV. CDR3: CASSSQGDSSYEQYF. CDR3 in DNA: TGTGCCAGCAGCTCACAGGGCGACAGCTCCTACGAGCAGTACTTC.

This clonotype was seen repeatedly, ten times or more. The rearrangement uses TRBV20-1 and TRBJ2-1; no clear D gene. The CDR3 is 14 residues long. V was cut by 0 bases and J by 2 bases, with 8 bases left in between. Germline V gene data show CDR1 as DFQATT and CDR2 as SNEGSKA (reference sequence). CDR3 in amino acids: CSARDPEAYNEQFF. For the CDR3, the DNA is TGCAGTGCTAGAGACCCCGAAGCCTACAATGAGCAGTTCTTC.

This clonotype came up a few times. The chain has TRBV19 and TRBJ2-5; D is unresolved. The V end was cut by 4 bases, the J end by 6 bases, with 12 bases between. CDR3 length: 13 amino acids. The germline V gene encodes CDR1 LNHDA and CDR2 SQIVND (reference sequence). Written as DNA, the CDR3 is TGTGCCAGTAGTACCGACCGGCTCCAGACCCAGTACTTC. This encodes CASSTDRLQTQYF.

This clonotype has ten or more counts. V usage is TRBV20-1 and J usage is TRBJ2-7; a possible D gene is TRBD2 (5 bases). This CDR3 is built from 13 residues. Trimming removed 2 bases from V and 3 bases from J, with 11 bases in between. Germline V gene sequence: CDR1 DFQATT, CDR2 SNEGSKA (reference sequence). The CDR3 reads CSARSTTSYEQYF. The CDR3 DNA follows: TGCAGTGCTAGAAGCACAACTAGCTACGAGCAGTACTTC.